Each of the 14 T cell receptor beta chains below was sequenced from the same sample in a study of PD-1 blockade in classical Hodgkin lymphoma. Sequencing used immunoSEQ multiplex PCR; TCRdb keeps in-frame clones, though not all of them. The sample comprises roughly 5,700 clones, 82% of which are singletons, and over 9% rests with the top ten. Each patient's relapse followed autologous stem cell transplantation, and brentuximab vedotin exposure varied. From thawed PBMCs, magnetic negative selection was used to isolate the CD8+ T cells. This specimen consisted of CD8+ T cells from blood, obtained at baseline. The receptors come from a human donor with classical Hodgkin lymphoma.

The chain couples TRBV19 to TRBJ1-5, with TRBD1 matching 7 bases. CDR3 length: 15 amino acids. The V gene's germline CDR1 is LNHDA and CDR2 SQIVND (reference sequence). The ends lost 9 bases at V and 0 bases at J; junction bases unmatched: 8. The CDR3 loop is CASLWTGDSNQPQHF. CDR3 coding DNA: TGTGCCAGCCTATGGACAGGAGATAGCAATCAGCCCCAGCATTTT. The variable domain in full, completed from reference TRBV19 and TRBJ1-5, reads DGGITQSPKYLFRKEGQNVTLSCEQNLNHDAMYWYRQDPGQGLRLIYYSQIVNDFQKGDIAEGYSVSREKKESFPLTVTSAQKNPTAFYLCASLWTGDSNQPQHFGDGTRLSIL.

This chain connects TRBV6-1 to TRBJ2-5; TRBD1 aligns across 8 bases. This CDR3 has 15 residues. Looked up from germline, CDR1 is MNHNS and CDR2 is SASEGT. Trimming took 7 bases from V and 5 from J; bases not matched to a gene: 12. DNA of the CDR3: TGTGCCAGCATTCCCCCCAGGGGGCTCGACGAGACCCAGTACTTC. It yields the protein CASIPPRGLDETQYF.

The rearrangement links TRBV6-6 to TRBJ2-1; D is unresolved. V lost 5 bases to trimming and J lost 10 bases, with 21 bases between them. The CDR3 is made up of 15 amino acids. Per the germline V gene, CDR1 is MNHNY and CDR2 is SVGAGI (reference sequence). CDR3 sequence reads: CASSPQQQPLMEQFF. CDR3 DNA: TGTGCCAGCAGTCCCCAGCAGCAGCCCCTGATGGAGCAGTTCTTC.

CDR3 sequence: CAISGGQGLQETQYF. The CDR3 DNA reads TGTGCCATCAGTGGGGGACAGGGGCTTCAAGAGACCCAGTACTTC. The chain combines TRBV10-3 with TRBJ2-5, with TRBD1 identical over 10 bases. Germline CDR1 reads ENHRY; CDR2 reads SYGVKD. The ends lost 4 bases at V and 2 bases at J; junction bases unmatched: 4. The CDR3 is 15 residues long.

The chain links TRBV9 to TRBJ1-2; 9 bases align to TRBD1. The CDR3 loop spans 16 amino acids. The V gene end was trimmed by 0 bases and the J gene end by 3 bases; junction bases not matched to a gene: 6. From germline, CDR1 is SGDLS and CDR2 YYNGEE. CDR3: CASSVDPRQGDYGYTF. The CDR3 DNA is TGTGCCAGCAGCGTAGATCCGAGACAGGGGGACTATGGCTACACCTTC.

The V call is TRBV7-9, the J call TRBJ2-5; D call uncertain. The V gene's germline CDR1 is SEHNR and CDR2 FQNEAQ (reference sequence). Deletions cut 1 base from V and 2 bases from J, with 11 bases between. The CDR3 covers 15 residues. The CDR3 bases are TGTGCCAGCAGCTTAGATATGTGGGTTCAAGAGACCCAGTACTTC. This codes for CASSLDMWVQETQYF.

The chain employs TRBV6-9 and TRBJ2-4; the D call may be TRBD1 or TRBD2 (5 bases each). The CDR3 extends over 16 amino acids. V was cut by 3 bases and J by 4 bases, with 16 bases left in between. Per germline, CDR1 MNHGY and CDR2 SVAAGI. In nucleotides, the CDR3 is TGTGCCAGCAGTTACTTGGGCAGGGAGTCAAAAAACATTCAGTACTTC. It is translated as CASSYLGRESKNIQYF.

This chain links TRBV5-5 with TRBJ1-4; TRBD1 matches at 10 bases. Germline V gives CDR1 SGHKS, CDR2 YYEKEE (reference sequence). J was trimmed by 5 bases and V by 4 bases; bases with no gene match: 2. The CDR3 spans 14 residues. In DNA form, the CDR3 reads TGTGCCAGCAGCCGGACAGGGGGGAATGAAAAACTGTTTTTT. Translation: CASSRTGGNEKLFF. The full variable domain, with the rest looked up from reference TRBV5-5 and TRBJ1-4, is DAGVTQSPTHLIKTRGQQVTLRCSPISGHKSVSWYQQVLGQGPQFIFQYYEKEERGRGNFPDRFSARQFPNYSSELNVNALLLGDSALYLCASSRTGGNEKLFFGSGTQLSVL.

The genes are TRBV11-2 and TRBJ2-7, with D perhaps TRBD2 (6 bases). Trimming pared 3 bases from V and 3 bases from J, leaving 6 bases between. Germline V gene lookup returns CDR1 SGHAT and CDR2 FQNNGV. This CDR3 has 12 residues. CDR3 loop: CASSLGLYEQYF. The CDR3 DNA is TGTGCCAGCAGCTTGGGACTCTACGAGCAGTACTTC.

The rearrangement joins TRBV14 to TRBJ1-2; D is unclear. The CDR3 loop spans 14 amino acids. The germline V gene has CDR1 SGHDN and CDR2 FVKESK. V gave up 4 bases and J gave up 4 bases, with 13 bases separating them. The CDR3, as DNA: TGTGCCAGCAGCCCGCCTCTCCGGGGCTATGGCTACACCTTC. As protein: CASSPPLRGYGYTF. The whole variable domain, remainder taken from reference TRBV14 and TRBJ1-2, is EAGVTQFPSHSVIEKGQTVTLRCDPISGHDNLYWYRRVMGKEIKFLLHFVKESKQDESGMPNNRFLAERTGGTYSTLKVQPAELEDSGVYFCASSPPLRGYGYTFGSGTRLTVV.

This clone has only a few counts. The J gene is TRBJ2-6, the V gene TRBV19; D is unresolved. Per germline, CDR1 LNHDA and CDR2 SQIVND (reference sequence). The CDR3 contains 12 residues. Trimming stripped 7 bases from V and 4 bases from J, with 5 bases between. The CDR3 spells CASTLGANVLTF. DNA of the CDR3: TGTGCCAGTACCCTAGGGGCCAACGTCCTGACTTTC.

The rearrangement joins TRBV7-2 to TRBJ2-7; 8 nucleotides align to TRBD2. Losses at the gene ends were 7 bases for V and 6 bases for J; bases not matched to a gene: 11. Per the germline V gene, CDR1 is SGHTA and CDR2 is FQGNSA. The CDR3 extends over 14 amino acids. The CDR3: CASNNGGAFAEQYF. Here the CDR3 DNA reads TGTGCCAGCAACAACGGGGGGGCCTTCGCCGAGCAGTACTTC. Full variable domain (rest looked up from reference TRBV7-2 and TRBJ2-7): GAGVSQSPSNKVTEKGKDVELRCDPISGHTALYWYRQSLGQGLEFLIYFQGNSAPDKSGLPSDRFSAERTGGSVSTLTIQRTQQEDSAVYLCASNNGGAFAEQYFGPGTRLTVT.

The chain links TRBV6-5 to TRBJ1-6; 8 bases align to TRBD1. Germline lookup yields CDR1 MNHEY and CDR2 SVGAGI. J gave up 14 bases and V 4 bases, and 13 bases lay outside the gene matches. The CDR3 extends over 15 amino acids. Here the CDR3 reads CASSFFGQGGGTLHF. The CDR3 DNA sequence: TGTGCCAGCAGTTTCTTCGGACAGGGTGGCGGCACCCTCCACTTT.

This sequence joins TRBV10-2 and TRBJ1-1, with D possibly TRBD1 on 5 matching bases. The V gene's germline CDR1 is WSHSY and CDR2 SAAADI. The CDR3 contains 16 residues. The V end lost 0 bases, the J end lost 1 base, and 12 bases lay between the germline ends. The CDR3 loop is CASSESGGRANTEAFF. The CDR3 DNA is TGCGCCAGCAGTGAGTCGGGGGGACGGGCGAACACTGAAGCTTTCTTT.